This T cell receptor (beta chain) was captured in a study of T cell repertoires in cytomegalovirus infection. Study information: Well-studied HLA-B-restricted epitopes and recently identified HLA-C-restricted epitopes of CMV were both used in the study. Public signatures in TCR beta pointed to CMV infection and matching HLA type. Study-wide findings and caveats: People with CMV and the relevant HLA were identified by cumulative public TCR beta family frequency.

Germline loops: CDR1 MGHRA, CDR2 YSYEKL. The CDR3 sequence is 12 residues long. Between the trimmed V and J ends, which lost 5 bases and 7 bases, there was a span of 11 bases. Note on this clonotype: Its antigen is unidentified.

TCRdb analysed the reads with MiXCR anew, one entry per CDR3 protein. The sample shows about 830,000 distinct CDR3 sequences, around a third of them seen only once. The material sequenced was cultured CD8+ T cells from PBMCs, taken from culture after CMV antigen stimulation. The TCR comes from a human donor in good health (CMV status not recorded). Some clones in this sample may be carry-over from other donors' samples. The V and J genes are TRBV4-1 and TRBJ1-1, with a tentative D call TRBD1 (6 bases). The CDR3 loop reads CASSAGTHEAFF. CDR3 sequence (DNA): TGCGCCAGCAGCGCCGGGACACATGAAGCTTTCTTT.